One T cell receptor beta chain is described in this entry. Its cognate antigen is unknown. Germline and junction disagree at one end, which may indicate a read error. Time point noted: late sampling 161 to 241 days after vaccination in a few convalescent patients. As for treatment: roughly nine-day PBMC culture with coronavirus spike peptide pools or control peptides (ViraFEST assay). ViraFEST grew antigen-specific T cells using peptide pools, then sequenced TCRs. CDR3 length: 14 amino acids. The V gene's germline CDR1 is SGHVS and CDR2 FNYEAQ. Scientists ran DNA taken from cultured CD4+ T cells through the Oncomine TCR Beta short-read assay for sequencing. One entry per CDR3 protein, called by TCRdb with MiXCR from the PCR reads. Of about 22,000 distinct CDR3 sequences in the sample, around two fifths were seen once. This sample was included in a study of vaccination and CD4 T cells after COVID-19. Overall study results and limits: The analysis of convalescent patients involved relatively few individuals and lacked early post-infection timepoints.

This TCR was sampled from a human donor who had recovered from COVID-19. The chain recombines TRBV7-6 with TRBJ2-3; 8 nucleotides align to TRBD2. The sample was CD4+ T cells from blood, cultured in vitro, taken about 7 months after SARS-CoV-2 vaccination. CDR3 DNA sequence: TGTGCTAGCAGCGTGACTAGCGGCACAGATACGCAGTATTTT. It codes for CASSVTSGTDTQYF. The full variable domain, its missing parts supplied by reference TRBV7-6 and TRBJ2-3, is GAGVSQSPRYKVTKRGQDVALRCDPISGHVSLYWYRQALGQGPEFLTYFNYEAQQDKSGLPNDRFSAERPEGSISTLTIQRTEQRDSAMYRCASSVTSGTDTQYFGPGTRLTVL.